The rows below give T cell receptor beta chains drawn from one sample of a study of cytomegalovirus exposure and HLA in healthy donors. Here immunoSEQ multiplex PCR was the method, and the copy in TCRdb shows in-frame clones only, minus some. This listing includes 70,000 or so clones. Input material: PBMCs. The source of these receptors is a man aged 35-49 years in good health and CMV-seronegative. The CDR3 runs from the conserved cysteine through the conserved F or W. The D gene is left open where the match is weak.

V gene	J gene	D gene	CDR3 length	CDR3 protein	CDR3 DNA
TRBV5-4	TRBJ1-1	NA	12	CASSLTGTEAFF	TGTGCCAGCAGCTTAACAGGGACTGAAGCTTTCTTT
TRBV6-6	TRBJ1-5	NA	14	CASRDTLSNQPQHF	TGTGCCAGCAGGGACACCCTTAGCAATCAGCCCCAGCATTTT
TRBV19	TRBJ2-5	TRBD1	15	CASSIDRGLQETQYF	TGTGCCAGTAGTATCGACAGGGGGCTTCAAGAGACCCAGTACTTC
TRBV5-1	TRBJ1-5	NA	18	CASSPGEGPNYSNQPQHF	TGCGCCAGCAGCCCCGGGGAGGGTCCTAATTATAGCAATCAGCCCCAGCATTTT
TRBV30	TRBJ1-1	NA	13	CAWMRGSNTEAFF	TGTGCCTGGATGCGGGGATCGAACACTGAAGCTTTCTTT
TRBV30	TRBJ2-7	TRBD1	12	CAYHRGSYEQYF	TGTGCCTATCACAGGGGCTCCTACGAGCAGTACTTC
TRBV30	TRBJ1-6	TRBD1	16	CAWSGIRGLGNSPLHF	TGTGCCTGGAGTGGAATTAGGGGGCTGGGGAATTCACCCCTCCACTTT
TRBV2	TRBJ1-1	NA	16	CASSTRTPFKNTEAFF	TGTGCCAGCAGTACTCGGACACCTTTTAAGAACACTGAAGCTTTCTTT
TRBV30	TRBJ1-6	NA	14	CAWMIGRGNSPLHF	TGTGCCTGGATGATCGGCAGGGGTAATTCACCCCTCCACTTT
TRBV30	TRBJ1-6	NA	13	CAWELYDNSPLHF	TGTGCCTGGGAGCTATATGATAATTCACCCCTCCACTTT
TRBV5-1	TRBJ1-6	NA	16	CASSFNAPGENSPLHF	TGCGCCAGCAGCTTCAATGCACCAGGGGAAAATTCACCCCTCCACTTT
TRBV7-8	TRBJ1-3	TRBD1	17	CASSLRWGQGAGNTIYF	TGTGCCAGCAGCTTAAGATGGGGACAGGGGGCGGGAAACACCATATATTTT
TRBV9	TRBJ2-1	TRBD2	17	CASSGTSSGGVYNEQFF	TGTGCCAGCAGCGGAACTAGTAGCGGGGGAGTTTACAATGAGCAGTTCTTC
TRBV18	TRBJ2-7	TRBD1	14	CASSGTESSYEQYF	TGTGCCAGCTCCGGGACAGAAAGCTCCTACGAGCAGTACTTC
TRBV10-3	TRBJ1-2	NA	15	CAISEYQEALYGYTF	TGTGCCATCAGTGAATATCAGGAGGCCCTCTATGGCTACACCTTC
TRBV11-2	TRBJ2-7	TRBD1	16	CASSLDRRTGTYEQYF	TGTGCCAGCAGCTTAGATCGTAGGACAGGGACTTACGAGCAGTACTTC
TRBV9	TRBJ2-3	NA	15	CASSKGLRGTDTQYF	TGTGCCAGCAGCAAGGGACTGCGCGGCACAGATACGCAGTATTTT
TRBV10-2	TRBJ2-7	NA	14	CASSGQLPSYEQYF	TGCGCCAGCAGTGGACAGTTACCCTCCTACGAGCAGTACTTC
TRBV7-9	TRBJ2-7	NA	15	CASSSTGTRPYEQYF	TGTGCCAGCAGCTCAACAGGGACCAGACCCTACGAGCAGTACTTC
TRBV29-1	TRBJ1-1	TRBD1	14	CSVDSIGTGVGAFF	TGCAGCGTTGATTCGATCGGGACAGGGGTCGGAGCTTTCTTT
TRBV19	TRBJ2-4	TRBD2	12	CASTPTSGGAYF	TGTGCCAGTACCCCAACAAGCGGGGGGGCTTACTTC
TRBV18	TRBJ1-5	NA	19	CATPPGHSTGNMSNQPQHF	TGTGCCACTCCACCCGGTCACTCCACAGGGAATATGAGCAATCAGCCCCAGCATTTT
TRBV2	TRBJ1-1	NA	15	CASSDWGEAYTEAFF	TGTGCCAGCAGTGACTGGGGGGAGGCCTACACTGAAGCTTTCTTT
TRBV5-1	TRBJ2-1	TRBD2	17	CASRSFSGQRGVTEQFF	TGCGCCAGCCGCAGCTTCTCGGGCCAGCGGGGGGTGACTGAGCAGTTCTTC
TRBV6-5	TRBJ2-7	NA	12	CASSPQVGEQYF	TGTGCCAGCAGTCCGCAGGTTGGCGAGCAGTACTTC
TRBV30	TRBJ2-5	TRBD1	13	CAWSGQVRETQYF	TGTGCCTGGAGCGGACAGGTGCGAGAGACCCAGTACTTC
TRBV18	TRBJ2-7	TRBD1	15	CASSSGQALVYEQYF	TGTGCCAGCTCATCAGGACAGGCGTTGGTCTACGAGCAGTACTTC
TRBV7-9	TRBJ2-2	NA	17	CASRYKLTPVETGELFF	TGTGCCAGCAGATACAAATTGACGCCGGTGGAGACCGGGGAGCTGTTTTTT
TRBV4-1	TRBJ2-3	NA	15	CASSQVEGQADTQYF	TGCGCCAGCAGCCAAGTTGAGGGCCAAGCAGATACGCAGTATTTT
TRBV25-1	TRBJ2-5	TRBD1	13	CASSPTGLETQYF	TGTGCCAGCAGCCCGACAGGGTTGGAGACCCAGTACTTC
TRBV28	TRBJ2-7	NA	13	CASSTPDSYEQYF	TGTGCCAGCAGTACCCCGGACAGCTACGAGCAGTACTTC
TRBV2	TRBJ2-7	TRBD2	12	CASSRTSGEQYF	TGTGCCAGCAGTCGGACTAGTGGCGAGCAGTACTTC
TRBV20-1	TRBJ1-5	NA	11	CSARELGPQHF	TGCAGTGCTAGGGAGCTTGGGCCCCAGCATTTT
TRBV6-1	TRBJ2-2	TRBD1	16	CASSEGTGSHTGELFF	TGTGCCAGCAGTGAAGGGACAGGGTCGCACACCGGGGAGCTGTTTTTT
TRBV5-6	TRBJ2-1	TRBD1	14	CASSRTGVYNEQFF	TGTGCCAGCAGCCGGACAGGAGTCTACAATGAGCAGTTCTTC
TRBV11-2	TRBJ2-3	NA	15	CASSLDRLSTDTQYF	TGTGCCAGCAGCTTAGATCGGTTGAGCACAGATACGCAGTATTTT
TRBV5-1	TRBJ2-7	TRBD1	15	CASKVVGTGSGEQYF	TGCGCCAGCAAAGTGGTTGGGACAGGGTCTGGCGAGCAGTACTTC
TRBV7-2	TRBJ2-7	NA	15	CASSLGGWGSYEQYF	TGTGCCAGCAGCTTAGGAGGGTGGGGTTCCTACGAGCAGTACTTC
TRBV6-1	TRBJ2-7	NA	14	CASSDPRSVYEQYF	TGTGCCAGCAGTGATCCTAGATCCGTCTACGAGCAGTACTTC
TRBV4-1	TRBJ1-5	NA	13	CASSQERGQPQHF	TGCGCCAGCAGCCAAGAACGCGGCCAGCCCCAGCATTTT
TRBV5-1	TRBJ2-2	NA	16	CASRALTGQNTGELFF	TGCGCCAGCAGGGCTCTTACGGGACAGAACACCGGGGAGCTGTTTTTT
TRBV11-2	TRBJ2-1	TRBD1	15	CASSSQGAFYNEQFF	TGTGCCAGCAGCTCACAGGGGGCCTTCTACAATGAGCAGTTCTTC
TRBV2	TRBJ1-5	TRBD1	14	CASESDRGNQPQHF	TGTGCCAGCGAATCGGACAGGGGGAATCAGCCCCAGCATTTT
TRBV5-1	TRBJ2-7	NA	16	CASSLAGRGGFYEQYF	TGCGCCAGCAGCTTGGCCGGGAGAGGTGGATTCTACGAGCAGTACTTC
TRBV30	TRBJ2-1	TRBD1	13	CAWTGGPYNEQFF	TGTGCCTGGACAGGGGGCCCATACAATGAGCAGTTCTTC
TRBV5-6	TRBJ2-7	NA	14	CASSAWELVYEQYF	TGTGCCAGCAGCGCCTGGGAGTTAGTCTACGAGCAGTACTTC
TRBV27	TRBJ2-1	NA	17	CASSQDTTGIKFNEQFF	TGTGCCAGCAGTCAAGACACCACAGGGATTAAGTTCAATGAGCAGTTCTTC
TRBV15	TRBJ2-7	TRBD1	14	CATSRQGASYEQYF	TGTGCCACCAGCAGACAGGGGGCGTCCTACGAGCAGTACTTC
TRBV19	TRBJ1-2	TRBD1	15	CASRGDRAVFNGYTF	TGTGCCAGTAGGGGGGACAGGGCCGTTTTTAATGGCTACACCTTC
TRBV4-1	TRBJ1-4	NA	16	CASSQDVGQVGRKLFF	TGCGCCAGCAGCCAAGATGTCGGGCAGGTCGGGAGAAAACTGTTTTTT
TRBV18	TRBJ2-5	NA	17	CASSSKKGSEGQETQYF	TGTGCCAGCTCATCAAAAAAGGGCTCAGAGGGTCAAGAGACCCAGTACTTC
TRBV5-1	TRBJ1-4	NA	15	CASSLEQGRAEKLFF	TGCGCCAGCAGCTTGGAGCAGGGGAGGGCTGAAAAACTGTTTTTT
TRBV5-1	TRBJ2-1	TRBD2	14	CASSLGGGANEQFF	TGCGCCAGCAGCTTAGGCGGGGGGGCGAATGAGCAGTTCTTC